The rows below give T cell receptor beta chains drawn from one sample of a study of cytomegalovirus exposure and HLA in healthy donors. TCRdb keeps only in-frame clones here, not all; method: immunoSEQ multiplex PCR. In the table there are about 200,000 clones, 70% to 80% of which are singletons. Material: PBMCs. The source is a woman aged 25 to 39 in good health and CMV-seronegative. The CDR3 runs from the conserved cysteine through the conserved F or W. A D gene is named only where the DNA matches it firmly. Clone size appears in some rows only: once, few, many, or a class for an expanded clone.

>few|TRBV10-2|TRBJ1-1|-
CASSESTGSEAFF
TGCGCCAGCAGTGAGTCGACCGGGTCTGAAGCTTTCTTT
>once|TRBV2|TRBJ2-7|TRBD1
CASTLIGQGPYEQYF
TGTGCCAGCACCTTAATTGGACAGGGTCCTTACGAGCAGTACTTC
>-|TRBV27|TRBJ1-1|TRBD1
CASSFWDRVSTEAFF
TGTGCCAGCAGTTTCTGGGACAGGGTCTCCACTGAAGCTTTCTTT
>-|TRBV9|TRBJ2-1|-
CASSVAGLNEQFF
TGTGCCAGCAGCGTAGCTGGGCTTAATGAGCAGTTCTTC
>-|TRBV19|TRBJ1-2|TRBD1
CASRDREFGGYTF
TGTGCCAGTAGGGACAGGGAGTTTGGCGGCTACACCTTC
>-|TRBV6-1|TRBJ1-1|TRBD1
CASSGGQGRAMNTEAFF
TGTGCCAGCAGTGGTGGACAGGGGCGCGCAATGAACACTGAAGCTTTCTTT
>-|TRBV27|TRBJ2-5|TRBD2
CASSPGTSGGAGETQYF
TGTGCCAGCAGTCCCGGGACTAGCGGGGGGGCAGGGGAGACCCAGTACTTC
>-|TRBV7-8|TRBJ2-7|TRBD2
CASGRLARYEQYF
TGTGCCAGCGGACGACTAGCGAGGTACGAGCAGTACTTC
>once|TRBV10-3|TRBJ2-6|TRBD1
CATTGTAGANVLTF
TGTGCCACCACCGGGACAGCTGGGGCCAACGTCCTGACTTTC
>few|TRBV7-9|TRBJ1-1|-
CSSSQYPPEAFF
TGTTCCAGCAGCCAGTACCCTCCTGAAGCTTTCTTT
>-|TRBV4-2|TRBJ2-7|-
CASSQGAGRYYEQYF
TGTGCCAGCAGCCAAGGCGCCGGGAGATACTACGAGCAGTACTTC
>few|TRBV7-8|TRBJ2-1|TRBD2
CASSFRRGGGDEQFF
TGTGCCAGCAGCTTTAGGCGGGGGGGCGGGGATGAGCAGTTCTTC
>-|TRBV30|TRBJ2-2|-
CAWSVREVRVHGELFF
TGTGCCTGGAGTGTACGTGAAGTCAGGGTTCACGGGGAGCTGTTTTTT
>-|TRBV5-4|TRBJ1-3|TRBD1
CASSPDRSTIYF
TGTGCCAGCAGCCCGGACAGGTCCACCATATATTTT
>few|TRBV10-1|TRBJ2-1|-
CASSVPGMAYNEQFF
TGCGCCAGCAGTGTCCCCGGTATGGCCTACAATGAGCAGTTCTTC
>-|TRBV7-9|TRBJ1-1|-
CASSLIDKDTEAFF
TGTGCCAGCAGCTTAATAGACAAAGACACTGAAGCTTTCTTT
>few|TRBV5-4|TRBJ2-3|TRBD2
CASSSTSGVTDTQYF
TGTGCCAGCAGCTCGACTAGCGGGGTAACAGATACGCAGTATTTT
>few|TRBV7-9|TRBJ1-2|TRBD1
CASSLSTGVRGYTF
TGTGCCAGCAGCTTATCCACAGGGGTAAGAGGCTACACCTTC
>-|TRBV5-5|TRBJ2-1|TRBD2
CASSLTSGAMGNEQFF
TGTGCCAGCAGCTTGACTAGCGGAGCCATGGGCAATGAGCAGTTCTTC
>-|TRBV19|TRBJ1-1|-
CASSSGYTEAFF
TGTGCCAGTAGTTCGGGGTATACTGAAGCTTTCTTT
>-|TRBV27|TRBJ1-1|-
CASSLEGVTEAFF
TGTGCCAGCAGTTTGGAAGGGGTCACTGAAGCTTTCTTT
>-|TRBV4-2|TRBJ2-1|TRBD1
CASSRDSSYNEQFF
TGTGCCAGCAGCCGGGACAGCTCCTACAATGAGCAGTTCTTC
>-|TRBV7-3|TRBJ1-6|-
CASSLRQNSPLHF
TGTGCCAGCAGCTTAAGACAAAATTCACCCCTCCACTTT
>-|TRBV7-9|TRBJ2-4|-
CASSSGERIQYF
TGTGCCAGCAGCTCAGGGGAACGCATTCAGTACTTC
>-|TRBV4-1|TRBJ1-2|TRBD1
CASSPGTGESYGYTF
TGCGCCAGCAGCCCAGGGACAGGTGAAAGCTATGGCTACACCTTC
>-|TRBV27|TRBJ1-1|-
CASSLGLGTEAFF
TGTGCCAGCAGTTTGGGGCTAGGCACTGAAGCTTTCTTT
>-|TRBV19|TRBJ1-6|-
CASSSYEHGDYSPLHF
TGTGCCAGTAGTAGTTACGAACACGGGGATTATTCACCCCTCCACTTT
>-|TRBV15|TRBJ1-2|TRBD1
CATSAGQSNYGYTF
TGTGCCACCAGCGCGGGACAGTCTAACTATGGCTACACCTTC
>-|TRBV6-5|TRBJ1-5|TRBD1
CASSHDRAGQPQHF
TGTGCCAGCAGCCACGACAGGGCTGGGCAGCCCCAGCATTTT
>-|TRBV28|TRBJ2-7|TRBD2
CASRAPGLAGGAAYEQYF
TGTGCCAGCAGGGCTCCGGGACTAGCGGGAGGTGCCGCCTACGAGCAGTACTTC
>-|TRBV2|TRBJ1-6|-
CASSTDYNSPLHF
TGTGCCAGCAGCACTGATTATAATTCACCCCTCCACTTT
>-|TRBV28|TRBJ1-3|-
CASIGGRGNTIYF
TGTGCCAGCATCGGGGGTCGTGGAAACACCATATATTTT
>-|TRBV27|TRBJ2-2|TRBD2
CASSYGGRSPGELFF
TGTGCCAGCAGTTACGGCGGGAGGTCACCCGGGGAGCTGTTTTTT
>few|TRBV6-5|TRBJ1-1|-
CASSHLGETEAFF
TGTGCCAGCAGTCACCTCGGGGAGACTGAAGCTTTCTTT
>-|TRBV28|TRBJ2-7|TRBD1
CASSPGTGNEQYF
TGTGCCAGCAGTCCCGGGACAGGGAACGAGCAGTACTTC
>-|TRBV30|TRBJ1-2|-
CAFLTPGQFYGYTF
TGTGCCTTCTTAACTCCCGGACAGTTCTATGGCTACACCTTC
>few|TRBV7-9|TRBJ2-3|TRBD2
CASSSIAGEEPDTQYF
TGTGCCAGCAGTTCTATAGCGGGGGAGGAGCCAGATACGCAGTATTTT
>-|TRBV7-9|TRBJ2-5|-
CSSSLAGSAGTQYF
TGTTCCAGCAGCTTAGCCGGGTCTGCGGGGACCCAGTACTTC
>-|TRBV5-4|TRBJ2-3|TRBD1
CASSFQGDRTDTQYF
TGTGCCAGCAGCTTCCAGGGGGACCGCACAGATACGCAGTATTTT
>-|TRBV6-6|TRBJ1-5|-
CASSYAAHQPQHF
TGTGCCAGCAGTTACGCGGCCCATCAGCCCCAGCATTTT
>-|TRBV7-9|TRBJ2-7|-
CASSLGFSEQYF
TGTGCCAGCAGCTTAGGATTTAGCGAGCAGTACTTC